The next 22 T cell receptor beta chains were all read from a single sample in a study of beta chain features in type 1 diabetes. All of the isolated RNA was reverse transcribed, so expressed TCRB transcripts were sequenced. The table came from immunoSEQ multiplex PCR; TCRdb's copy has only in-frame clones and leaves some out. Among tens of thousands of clones listed, roughly two thirds were seen once. The sample consisted of Tregs from blood. The source of these receptors is a woman aged 30 to 39 in good health.

This clone occurred a few times. The V call is TRBV29-1, the J call TRBJ2-3, with 8 positions matching TRBD2. The ends lost 5 bases at V and 10 bases at J; junction bases unmatched: 8. Germline loops: CDR1 SQVTM, CDR2 ANQGSEA. This CDR3 has 12 amino acids. The DNA of the CDR3 is TGCAGCGTTCCACTGGGACTAGGCGCGCAGTATTTT. As protein: CSVPLGLGAQYF.

V usage is TRBV7-9 and J usage is TRBJ1-2; D might be TRBD1 (5 bases). The CDR3 covers 12 residues. Between the trimmed V and J ends, which lost 5 bases and 5 bases, there was a span of 9 bases. Germline CDR1 reads SEHNR; CDR2 reads FQNEAQ (reference sequence). Here the CDR3 reads CASSPQGYGYTF. CDR3 nucleotide sequence: TGTGCCAGCAGCCCTCAGGGTTATGGCTACACCTTC.

This clone has just a few counts. This chain connects TRBV7-3 to TRBJ2-1, with 10 bases that match TRBD2. The V gene end was trimmed by 0 bases and the J gene end by 2 bases; junction bases not matched to a gene: 4. CDR3 length: 17 residues. Per germline, CDR1 SGHTA and CDR2 FQGTGA. CDR3 in DNA: TGTGCCAGCAGCTTAACGTTAGCGGGAGGCCCCTACAATGAGCAGTTCTTC. Amino acids: CASSLTLAGGPYNEQFF.

The chain has TRBV28 and TRBJ2-2, with TRBD2 matching 9 bases. Germline V gives CDR1 MDHEN, CDR2 SYDVKM. J gave up 2 bases and V 7 bases, and 5 bases lay outside the gene matches. The CDR3 consists of 15 residues. The CDR3 nucleotides are TGTGCCAGCAAGACTAGCGGAAGTAACACCGGGGAGCTGTTTTTT. Its protein product is CASKTSGSNTGELFF.

The chain has TRBV19 and TRBJ1-5, with D perhaps TRBD1 (6 bases). This CDR3 is built from 12 residues. V was shortened by 4 bases and J by 6 bases, with 7 bases between the two germline ends. CDR1 and CDR2 from the germline V gene are LNHDA and SQIVND (reference sequence). The CDR3: CASSKQGQPQHF. Written as DNA, the CDR3 is TGTGCCAGTAGTAAACAGGGTCAGCCCCAGCATTTT.

V gene TRBV9 combines with J gene TRBJ2-3; 8 bases line up with TRBD2. CDR3 length: 15 residues. Trimming at V came to 4 bases and at J to 7 bases, leaving 11 bases not matched to a gene. CDR1 and CDR2 (germline): SGDLS, YYNGEE. In DNA, the CDR3 is TGTGCCAGCAGCTTAGAGGGACTAGGAGGAAATACGCAGTATTTT. Encoded protein: CASSLEGLGGNTQYF.

V gene TRBV28 combines with J gene TRBJ2-2; D perhaps matches TRBD1 (5 bases). Germline loops: CDR1 MDHEN, CDR2 SYDVKM. The germline V and J ends were trimmed by 2 bases and 11 bases, with 12 bases remaining between them. The CDR3 runs 13 residues. The CDR3 protein is CASSLRQGSELFF. CDR3 in DNA: TGTGCCAGCAGTTTACGCCAGGGCAGCGAGCTGTTTTTT.

The chain carries TRBV27 and TRBJ2-3, with D possibly matching TRBD2 (6 bases). The CDR3 runs 16 residues. Trimming removed 5 bases from V and 0 bases from J, with 15 bases in between. CDR1 and CDR2 from the germline V gene are MNHEY and SMNVEV (reference sequence). The CDR3 sequence is CASSPRGTASTDTQYF. The CDR3 DNA reads as TGTGCCAGCAGTCCACGGGGGACGGCCAGCACAGATACGCAGTATTTT.

The rearrangement links TRBV4-2 to TRBJ1-4; the D gene is possibly TRBD1 (5 bases). Per germline, CDR1 LGHNA and CDR2 YNFKEQ. The CDR3 is made up of 16 amino acids. V shed 4 bases and J shed 0 bases, with 12 bases lying between them. The CDR3 DNA sequence: TGTGCCAGCAGCCGGAATGGGGCGGCAACTAATGAAAAACTGTTTTTT. Its protein is CASSRNGAATNEKLFF.

The table lists this clone with a few counts. The chain is built from TRBV23-1 and TRBJ2-1, with 13 nucleotides matching TRBD2. TRBV23-1 is designated an ORF whose function remains uncertain. Germline trimming cut 1 base from V and 6 bases from J; bases unmatched to any gene: 6. The CDR3 is 17 residues long. The CDR3 DNA is TGCGCCAGCAGTCAATACAGGACTAGCGGGAGCAGCAATGAGCAGTTCTTC. Protein sequence: CASSQYRTSGSSNEQFF.

The chain links TRBV7-3 to TRBJ2-3; 11 positions agree with TRBD2. The CDR3 spans 18 residues. V shed 4 bases and J 5 bases; nucleotides not matched to a gene: 14. The germline gives CDR1 SGHTA, CDR2 FQGTGA. CDR3 sequence: CASSSHGSLAGVRDTQYF. As DNA, the CDR3 is TGTGCCAGCAGCTCCCACGGCTCACTAGCGGGAGTGAGAGATACGCAGTATTTT. The whole variable domain, filled in from reference TRBV7-3 and TRBJ2-3, reads GAGVSQTPSNKVTEKGKYVELRCDPISGHTALYWYRQSLGQGPEFLIYFQGTGAADDSGLPNDRFFAVRPEGSVSTLKIQRTERGDSAVYLCASSSHGSLAGVRDTQYFGPGTRLTVL.

The V and J genes are TRBV7-9 and TRBJ1-3; D gene ambiguous. The germline V gene has CDR1 SEHNR and CDR2 FQNEAQ (reference sequence). CDR3 length: 16 residues. Trimming removed 5 bases from V and 1 base from J, with 15 bases in between. The CDR3 protein is CASSDFLASSGNTIYF. The CDR3 DNA reads TGTGCCAGCAGCGATTTCTTGGCCTCATCTGGAAACACCATATATTTT.

This chain uses TRBV5-1 with TRBJ2-1; TRBD2 agrees at 9 bases. There are 13 residues in the CDR3. Germline-derived CDR1 and CDR2 are SGHRS and YFSETQ. Trimming at V came to 7 bases and at J to 8 bases, leaving 7 bases not matched to a gene. The CDR3 nucleotides are TGCGCCAGCGCCGGGACTAGCAAGTATGAGCAGTTCTTC. Its protein product is CASAGTSKYEQFF.

This CDR3 is CASRFSGSQETQYF. CDR3 nucleotides: TGTGCCAGCAGGTTTAGCGGGAGCCAAGAGACCCAGTACTTC. The chain is built from TRBV14 and TRBJ2-5; 9 nucleotides align to TRBD2. The V segment lost 6 bases and the J segment 1 base; nucleotides outside the gene matches: 3. The CDR3 spans 14 residues. Germline V gene data show CDR1 as SGHDN and CDR2 as FVKESK.

The chain carries TRBV30 and TRBJ2-3; the match to TRBD2 covers 9 bases. The CDR3 totals 13 residues. Germline CDR1 is GTSNPN and CDR2 is SVGIG (reference sequence). CDR3 nucleotides: TGTGCAAGCACTAGCGGGAGCACAGATACGCAGTATTTT. Its protein product is CASTSGSTDTQYF.

V gene TRBV5-1 combines with J gene TRBJ1-1; D is uncertain. V was clipped by 3 bases and J by 0 bases, with 6 bases between them. This CDR3 contains 13 residues. Per the germline V gene, CDR1 is SGHRS and CDR2 is YFSETQ. CDR3 DNA sequence: TGCGCCAGCAGCTCAACGGTGAACACTGAAGCTTTCTTT. Protein sequence: CASSSTVNTEAFF. Variable domain in full (rest from reference TRBV5-1 and TRBJ1-1): KAGVTQTPRYLIKTRGQQVTLSCSPISGHRSVSWYQQTPGQGLQFLFEYFSETQRNKGNFPGRFSGRQFSNSRSEMNVSTLELGDSALYLCASSSTVNTEAFFGQGTRLTVV.

The rearrangement joins TRBV7-2 to TRBJ2-3; the match to TRBD2 covers 14 bases. The CDR3 is 16 amino acids. Germline-derived CDR1 and CDR2 are SGHTA and FQGNSA. With 4 bases clipped from V and 3 bases from J, the junction kept 3 bases outside the gene matches. The CDR3 DNA follows: TGTGCCAGCAGCTCGACTAGCGGGAGGGTGACAGATACGCAGTATTTT. Amino acids: CASSSTSGRVTDTQYF.

The chain recombines TRBV9 with TRBJ2-4; 16 bases are a match to TRBD2. This CDR3 region has 20 residues. In germline, CDR1 is SGDLS, CDR2 YYNGEE. V was pared by 3 bases and J by 0 bases, with 9 bases of the junction left unmatched. The CDR3 DNA sequence: TGTGCCAGCAGCGCGGGGACTAGCGGGAGGGGGACTATAGCCAAAAACATTCAGTACTTC. Translation: CASSAGTSGRGTIAKNIQYF.

The J gene is TRBJ2-5, the V gene TRBV28; perhaps TRBD2 as D (6 bases). Trimming removed 6 bases at V and 8 bases at J, with 13 bases between. The CDR3 is 12 amino acids. The germline gives CDR1 MDHEN, CDR2 SYDVKM. CDR3 sequence: CASSGGIETQYF. The CDR3 region has the DNA TGTGCCAGCAGCGGCGGGATCGAAACCCAGTACTTC.

The V gene is TRBV9, the J gene TRBJ2-7; 12 bases fit TRBD2. V lost 0 bases, J lost 5 bases, and 3 bases stayed unmatched. Germline-derived CDR1 and CDR2 are SGDLS and YYNGEE. This CDR3 contains 15 residues. The CDR3, as DNA: TGTGCCAGCAGCGTAGGGCTAGCGGGAGGGGACGAGCAGTACTTC. It translates to CASSVGLAGGDEQYF.

A few counts support this clone. The CDR3 nucleotides are TGTGCCAGCTCACTAAAAAGCACGCAGGGGGGCACTGAAGCTTTCTTT. It encodes CASSLKSTQGGTEAFF. The rearrangement joins TRBV18 to TRBJ1-1; 7 nucleotides line up with TRBD1. The CDR3 length is 16 residues. J lost 4 bases, V lost 4 bases, and 12 bases had no gene match. Germline V CDR1 and CDR2: KGHSH, LQKENI.

V usage is TRBV29-1 and J usage is TRBJ2-6; no clear D gene. The CDR3 covers 16 residues. Germline V gene sequence: CDR1 SQVTM, CDR2 ANQGSEA. Between the trimmed V and J ends, which lost 5 bases and 0 bases, there was a span of 14 bases. The CDR3 here is CSVPIKKFSGANVLTF. The CDR3 bases are TGCAGCGTTCCAATCAAAAAATTCTCTGGGGCCAACGTCCTGACTTTC.